This T cell receptor beta chain was identified in a study of cytomegalovirus exposure and HLA in healthy donors. CDR3 length equals 19 residues. CDR1 SGHRS and CDR2 YFSETQ come from the germline V gene. V shed 2 bases, J shed 4 bases, and the junction held 15 bases outside the gene matches. A multiplex PCR was run with 60 Vbeta primers and 13 Jbeta primers. Assay: immunoSEQ multiplex PCR; the TCRdb copy retains only in-frame clones and omits some. The data contain about 190,000 clones, 83% of them singletons. Those who donated were healthy bone marrow donors. V usage is TRBV5-1 and J usage is TRBJ2-1, with 10 bases lining up with TRBD2. Material for sequencing was PBMCs. This clonotype was obtained from a man aged 40-49 years in good health and CMV-seropositive. CDR3 nucleotides: TGCGCCAGCAGCTTTTATCCCTTAGCGGGAGGATGGGGTTACAATGAGCAGTTCTTC. This gives the protein CASSFYPLAGGWGYNEQFF.